The 27 T cell receptor beta chains given below trace back to one sample, sequenced in a study of cytomegalovirus exposure and HLA in healthy donors. Use of 60 Vbeta and 13 Jbeta primers characterized the PCR. The table came from immunoSEQ multiplex PCR; TCRdb's copy has only in-frame clones and leaves some out. There are over 70,000 clones in the sample; around 70% occur only once, and more than 20% lies in the top ten. Sequences were obtained from PBMCs. Receptors were obtained from a man aged 25-45 years in good health and CMV-seropositive.

This chain joins TRBV5-6 and TRBJ1-1; no reliable D call. The CDR3 is made up of 13 amino acids. Looked up from germline, CDR1 is SGHDT and CDR2 is YYEEEE. The V end was cut by 1 base, the J end by 1 base, with 5 bases between. CDR3 coding DNA: TGTGCCAGCAGCTTGTTCGGGAACACTGAAGCTTTCTTT. Translation: CASSLFGNTEAFF.

V usage is TRBV6-5 and J usage is TRBJ1-2, with no clear D. V was pared by 0 bases and J by 6 bases, with 14 bases between. Germline CDR1 reads MNHEY; CDR2 reads SVGAGI. CDR3 size: 15 residues. CDR3 residues: CASSYSSRGMHGYTF. The DNA of the CDR3 is TGTGCCAGCAGTTACTCGTCCCGGGGAATGCATGGCTACACCTTC.

This clone has a single count. In DNA form, the CDR3 reads TGTGCCAGCATCGCCGGGACAGGGGGCTTCTACAATGAGCAGTTCTTC. This translates into CASIAGTGGFYNEQFF. The gene calls are TRBV21-1 and TRBJ2-1; the table's D call, TRBD1, was not checked against the DNA. TRBV21-1 is shown as a pseudogene. CDR3 length: 16 residues.

This chain uses TRBV20-1 with TRBJ1-1; weak D call: TRBD1 (6 bases). CDR3 length: 11 residues. Germline values: CDR1 DFQATT, CDR2 SNEGSKA (reference sequence). V was clipped by 4 bases and J by 10 bases, with 13 bases between them. CDR3 sequence reads: CSAMTGGGAFF. The DNA of the CDR3 is TGCAGTGCTATGACAGGCGGGGGAGCTTTCTTT.

The CDR3 DNA reads TGTGCCAGCAGTTTGCGGGGACTAGTGTACAATGAGCAGTTCTTC. Protein: CASSLRGLVYNEQFF. V usage is TRBV28 and J usage is TRBJ2-1; 8 bases fit TRBD2. The CDR3 runs 15 residues. After removal of 3 bases from V and 4 bases from J, the junction contained 5 bases not matched to a gene. The germline V gene has CDR1 MDHEN and CDR2 SYDVKM. The full variable domain, its missing parts supplied by reference TRBV28 and TRBJ2-1, is DVKVTQSSRYLVKRTGEKVFLECVQDMDHENMFWYRQDPGLGLRLIYFSYDVKMKEKGDIPEGYSVSREKKERFSLILESASTNQTSMYLCASSLRGLVYNEQFFGPGTRLTVL.

This clone has just a few counts. The V and J genes are TRBV7-3 and TRBJ2-1, with 9 bases aligning to TRBD1. Germline values: CDR1 SGHTA, CDR2 FQGTGA. Trimming at V came to 4 bases and at J to 4 bases, leaving 5 bases not matched to a gene. This CDR3 is 15 amino acids long. CDR3 protein: CASSSSGTGYNEQFF. The DNA of the CDR3 is TGTGCCAGCAGCTCTTCCGGGACAGGGTACAATGAGCAGTTCTTC. Together with reference TRBV7-3 and TRBJ2-1, the CDR3 gives the full variable domain: GAGVSQTPSNKVTEKGKYVELRCDPISGHTALYWYRQSLGQGPEFLIYFQGTGAADDSGLPNDRFFAVRPEGSVSTLKIQRTERGDSAVYLCASSSSGTGYNEQFFGPGTRLTVL.

The V gene is TRBV2, the J gene TRBJ2-5; 13 positions match TRBD2. The CDR3 extends over 15 amino acids. The V segment lost 4 bases and the J segment 1 base; nucleotides outside the gene matches: 0. From germline, CDR1 is SNHLY and CDR2 FYNNEI. The CDR3 loop is CASSGLAGGQETQYF. The DNA of the CDR3 is TGTGCCAGCAGTGGACTAGCGGGGGGCCAAGAGACCCAGTACTTC.

This sequence joins TRBV30 and TRBJ1-3, with D hard to call. Germline values: CDR1 GTSNPN, CDR2 SVGIG (reference sequence). CDR3 length equals 14 residues. The V end was cut by 3 bases, the J end by 1 base, with 10 bases between. The CDR3 reads CAWRLVQSGNTIYF. CDR3 in DNA: TGTGCCTGGAGACTCGTCCAATCTGGAAACACCATATATTTT.

The chain carries TRBV12-1 and TRBJ2-7; TRBD1, the D gene given by the table, was not confirmed from the DNA. TRBV12-1 is assigned pseudogene status. There are 16 residues in the CDR3. CDR3 loop: CASSSGSGGSRYEQYF. The CDR3 bases are TGTGCCAGCAGCTCTGGGTCAGGGGGAAGCCGTTACGAGCAGTACTTC.

The CDR3 protein is CASSSPGTTTGELFF. The CDR3 DNA follows: TGTGCCAGCAGTTCACCCGGGACAACTACCGGGGAGCTGTTTTTT. The J gene is TRBJ2-2, the V gene TRBV28; weak D call: TRBD1 (6 bases). Germline CDR1 reads MDHEN; CDR2 reads SYDVKM. Trimming pared 4 bases from V and 5 bases from J, leaving 14 bases between. The CDR3 is 15 amino acids.

V gene TRBV6-5 combines with J gene TRBJ1-3, with D hard to call. The CDR3 runs 11 residues. Trimming removed 4 bases at V and 7 bases at J, with 5 bases between. From germline, CDR1 is MNHEY and CDR2 SVGAGI. CDR3 in amino acids: CASSSENTIYF. The CDR3 bases are TGTGCCAGCAGTTCGGAGAACACCATATATTTT.

V and J are TRBV5-1 and TRBJ1-5; 7 nucleotides align to TRBD1. Losses at the gene ends were 0 bases for V and 8 bases for J; bases not matched to a gene: 11. There are 16 residues in the CDR3. Germline assignment: CDR1 SGHRS and CDR2 YFSETQ. In DNA form, the CDR3 reads TGCGCCAGCAGCTTGGTACCCCGGCAGGGGGATGAGCCCCAGCATTTT. Translation gives CASSLVPRQGDEPQHF.

The chain couples TRBV6-5 to TRBJ1-6, with no clear D. The CDR3 covers 16 residues. Germline V gene lookup returns CDR1 MNHEY and CDR2 SVGAGI. Trimming left V 4 bases short and J 0 bases short, with 10 bases between. The CDR3 reads CASSSQDNSYNSPLHF. DNA for the CDR3: TGTGCCAGCAGTTCCCAGGATAACTCCTATAATTCACCCCTCCACTTT.

This clone occurred once. V and J are TRBV7-9 and TRBJ1-2, with D maybe TRBD1 (6 bases). CDR3 size: 14 residues. CDR1 and CDR2 from the germline V gene are SEHNR and FQNEAQ (reference sequence). V gave up 5 bases and J gave up 4 bases, with 14 bases separating them. CDR3 bases: TGTGCCAGCAGCAAATGGGACATTGGCTATGGCTACACCTTC. It translates to CASSKWDIGYGYTF.

The CDR3 protein is CASSVGGSWGSDNEQFF. The CDR3 nucleotides read TGTGCCAGCAGCGTAGGAGGTAGCTGGGGTAGCGACAATGAGCAGTTCTTC. The V and J genes are TRBV9 and TRBJ2-1; tentative D call: TRBD2 (5 bases). CDR1 and CDR2 from the germline V gene are SGDLS and YYNGEE. This CDR3 has 17 amino acids. V lost 0 bases and J lost 5, with 18 bases in between. The whole variable domain, filled in from reference TRBV9 and TRBJ2-1, reads DSGVTQTPKHLITATGQRVTLRCSPRSGDLSVYWYQQSLDQGLQFLIQYYNGEERAKGNILERFSAQQFPDLHSELNLSSLELGDSALYFCASSVGGSWGSDNEQFFGPGTRLTVL.

The J gene is TRBJ2-3, the V gene TRBV2; 16 nucleotides line up with TRBD2. The CDR3 runs to 17 residues. Germline values: CDR1 SNHLY, CDR2 FYNNEI. V lost 8 bases and J lost 5; bases outside the gene matches: 10. The CDR3 reads CASAGGLAGGPEDTQYF. CDR3 bases: TGTGCCAGCGCAGGGGGACTAGCGGGGGGGCCGGAAGATACGCAGTATTTT.

The rearrangement joins TRBV7-2 to TRBJ2-7; tentative D call: TRBD1 (5 bases). The germline CDR1 and CDR2 sequences are SGHTA and FQGNSA. The CDR3 spans 15 residues. The germline V and J ends were trimmed by 7 bases and 0 bases, with 16 bases remaining between them. Written as DNA, the CDR3 is TGTGCCAGCACCCCACAGGTGACACTCTCCTACGAGCAGTACTTC. The encoded protein is CASTPQVTLSYEQYF. Full variable domain (rest looked up from reference TRBV7-2 and TRBJ2-7): GAGVSQSPSNKVTEKGKDVELRCDPISGHTALYWYRQSLGQGLEFLIYFQGNSAPDKSGLPSDRFSAERTGGSVSTLTIQRTQQEDSAVYLCASTPQVTLSYEQYFGPGTRLTVT.

V is TRBV29-1 and J is TRBJ2-7, with unresolved D. This CDR3 is built from 14 residues. Trimming stripped 0 bases from V and 0 bases from J, with 9 bases between. Germline CDR1 SQVTM, CDR2 ANQGSEA. The CDR3 region is CSVEENRSSYEQYF. CDR3 sequence (DNA): TGCAGCGTTGAAGAAAACCGGAGCTCCTACGAGCAGTACTTC.

The chain couples TRBV25-1 to TRBJ2-1; 7 positions match TRBD2. The length of the CDR3 is 13 residues. CDR1 MGHDK and CDR2 SYGVNS come from the germline V gene. V shed 6 bases, J shed 8 bases, and the junction held 7 bases outside the gene matches. CDR3 DNA sequence: TGTGCCAGCAGGAAAGGAGGGAGGGATGAGCAGTTCTTC. It is translated as CASRKGGRDEQFF.

The rearrangement links TRBV6-5 to TRBJ1-3; 9 nucleotides match TRBD1. The V and J ends lost 7 bases and 2 bases, in that order; junction bases with no gene match: 3. The germline CDR1 and CDR2 sequences are MNHEY and SVGAGI. This CDR3 has 14 residues. CDR3 sequence reads: CASKGDRAGNTIYF. CDR3 bases: TGTGCCAGCAAGGGGGACAGGGCTGGAAACACCATATATTTT.

A single count supports this clone. The V call is TRBV6-5, the J call TRBJ1-5; TRBD1 matches at 10 bases. CDR1 MNHEY and CDR2 SVGAGI come from the germline V gene. The trim removed 4 bases at V and 1 base at J, leaving 4 bases unmatched. The CDR3 runs to 16 residues. CDR3 in DNA: TGTGCCAGCAGTTCCGGGACAGGGGAGAGCAATCAGCCCCAGCATTTT. Translation: CASSSGTGESNQPQHF.

The chain employs TRBV9 and TRBJ2-5; 15 bases map to TRBD2. The CDR3 spans 15 residues. V gave up 3 bases and J gave up 5 bases; unmatched junction bases: 2. CDR1 is SGDLS, CDR2 YYNGEE, per germline. The CDR3 protein is CASSAGTSGGETQYF. The CDR3 coding sequence is TGTGCCAGCAGCGCCGGGACTAGCGGGGGGGAGACCCAGTACTTC.

V is TRBV6-7 and J is TRBJ2-5; 7 nucleotides match TRBD2. TRBV6-7 is given ORF status, its function remaining uncertain. CDR3 length: 14 amino acids. The V gene end was trimmed by 11 bases and the J gene end by 3 bases; junction bases not matched to a gene: 12. Here the CDR3 reads CAGGSGGGEETQYF. The CDR3 DNA sequence: TGTGCCGGCGGGTCGGGGGGAGGGGAAGAGACCCAGTACTTC.

This chain connects TRBV30 to TRBJ2-1, with TRBD2 as a possible D gene (6 bases). The V and J ends lost 1 base and 5 bases respectively, with 18 bases between them. This CDR3 has 16 amino acids. Germline V CDR1 and CDR2: GTSNPN, SVGIG (reference sequence). CDR3 protein: CAWSAESEGPNNEQFF. CDR3 nucleotide sequence: TGTGCCTGGAGTGCCGAGTCGGAGGGTCCAAACAATGAGCAGTTCTTC.

CDR3 in DNA: TGCGCCAGCAGCCAAGCTCCCCCAGCAGGGGAGACCCAGTACTTC. Its protein is CASSQAPPAGETQYF. V gene TRBV4-3 combines with J gene TRBJ2-5; D might be TRBD1 (5 bases). Germline CDR1 LGHNA, CDR2 YSLEER. The length of the CDR3 is 15 residues. The V and J ends lost 1 base and 5 bases respectively, with 14 bases between them.

This sequence joins TRBV27 and TRBJ2-7; weak D call: TRBD1 (6 bases). Trimming took off 5 bases at V and 4 bases at J, with 18 bases between the two ends. The germline gives CDR1 MNHEY, CDR2 SMNVEV (reference sequence). This CDR3 has 15 amino acids. The chain's CDR3 is CASSHSRGGKYEQYF. In DNA form, the CDR3 reads TGTGCCAGCAGTCACAGTCGTGGGGGCAAGTACGAGCAGTACTTC.

The rearrangement uses TRBV4-2 and TRBJ2-1; the match to TRBD2 covers 13 bases. This CDR3 region has 18 residues. The germline CDR1 and CDR2 sequences are LGHNA and YNFKEQ. The V and J ends lost 0 bases and 7 bases, in that order; junction bases with no gene match: 9. The CDR3 is CASSQEGRGLAGRNEQFF. CDR3 nucleotides: TGTGCCAGCAGCCAAGAAGGTCGGGGACTAGCGGGGAGGAATGAGCAGTTCTTC.